A selection of T cell receptor beta chains follows, all from one sample in a study of control samples from healthy donors and cancer patients. TCRdb's copy holds only in-frame clones and misses some; the assay was immunoSEQ multiplex PCR. Seen here are hundreds of thousands of clones, approximately 80% observed once, and the top ten hold 10% to 15%. The sequenced sample was PBMCs. All receptors derive from a woman aged 60-70 years with lung cancer. Each CDR3 is given with its conserved first and last residue. A D gene is named only where the DNA matches it firmly. Clone size is stated in some rows and not others, as once, few, many or a class when expanded.

v_gene: TRBV6-1; j_gene: TRBJ2-7; abundance: NA; d_gene: TRBD1; CDR3aa: CASSEATGQGSYEQYF; CDR3nt: TGTGCCAGCAGTGAAGCTACGGGACAGGGGAGCTACGAGCAGTACTTC
v_gene: TRBV27; j_gene: TRBJ1-1; abundance: NA; d_gene: NA; CDR3aa: CASSFRGRGTEAFF; CDR3nt: TGTGCCAGCAGTTTCCGGGGGAGAGGCACTGAAGCTTTCTTT
v_gene: TRBV30; j_gene: TRBJ2-7; abundance: NA; d_gene: TRBD2; CDR3aa: CAWSDPGLARLYEQYF; CDR3nt: TGTGCCTGGAGTGACCCCGGACTAGCGCGACTCTACGAGCAGTACTTC
v_gene: TRBV10-3; j_gene: TRBJ2-7; abundance: NA; d_gene: NA; CDR3aa: CAISESAPGGEQYF; CDR3nt: TGTGCCATCAGTGAGTCTGCGCCAGGCGGGGAGCAGTACTTC
v_gene: TRBV5-6; j_gene: TRBJ1-4; abundance: NA; d_gene: NA; CDR3aa: CASSLYEGSNEKLFF; CDR3nt: TGTGCCAGCAGCTTATACGAGGGGTCAAACGAAAAACTGTTTTTT
v_gene: TRBV6-5; j_gene: TRBJ1-5; abundance: once; d_gene: NA; CDR3aa: CASTAMGGSNQPQHF; CDR3nt: TGTGCCAGCACCGCAATGGGTGGTAGCAATCAGCCCCAGCATTTT
v_gene: TRBV29-1; j_gene: TRBJ1-5; abundance: few; d_gene: TRBD1; CDR3aa: CSVAQGFLGNQPQHF; CDR3nt: TGCAGCGTTGCACAGGGGTTTCTGGGCAATCAGCCCCAGCATTTT
v_gene: TRBV6-6; j_gene: TRBJ1-1; abundance: NA; d_gene: NA; CDR3aa: CASTTDRNTEAFF; CDR3nt: TGTGCCAGCACCACGGACAGGAACACTGAAGCTTTCTTT
v_gene: TRBV19; j_gene: TRBJ2-2; abundance: NA; d_gene: TRBD1; CDR3aa: CASSISRGRGFGELFF; CDR3nt: TGTGCCAGTAGTATAAGTCGCGGCAGGGGGTTCGGGGAGCTGTTTTTT
v_gene: TRBV2; j_gene: TRBJ2-5; abundance: NA; d_gene: NA; CDR3aa: CASVGRGETQYF; CDR3nt: TGTGCCAGCGTCGGACGGGGAGAGACCCAGTACTTC
v_gene: TRBV11-2; j_gene: TRBJ2-3; abundance: NA; d_gene: NA; CDR3aa: CASSSQLTGFGYF; CDR3nt: TGTGCCAGCAGCTCCCAACTGACAGGATTCGGGTATTTT
v_gene: TRBV6-2/TRBV6-3; j_gene: TRBJ2-5; abundance: NA; d_gene: NA; CDR3aa: CASSYGGAGQETQYF; CDR3nt: TGTGCCAGCAGTTACGGGGGGGCAGGACAAGAGACCCAGTACTTC
v_gene: TRBV5-1; j_gene: TRBJ2-1; abundance: NA; d_gene: TRBD2; CDR3aa: CASSRAGTSGNNEQFF; CDR3nt: TGCGCCAGCAGCCGCGCCGGGACTAGCGGCAACAATGAGCAGTTCTTC
v_gene: TRBV9; j_gene: TRBJ2-1; abundance: NA; d_gene: NA; CDR3aa: CASSVEPLPAEQFF; CDR3nt: TGTGCCAGCAGCGTAGAACCTCTCCCAGCAGAGCAGTTCTTC
v_gene: TRBV5-1; j_gene: TRBJ2-1; abundance: NA; d_gene: TRBD2; CDR3aa: CASSPSGGVYNEQFF; CDR3nt: TGCGCCAGCAGTCCGAGCGGGGGCGTCTACAATGAGCAGTTCTTC
v_gene: TRBV6-5; j_gene: TRBJ2-3; abundance: NA; d_gene: NA; CDR3aa: CASLVIGTDTQYF; CDR3nt: TGTGCGTCCCTAGTTATCGGCACAGATACGCAGTATTTT
v_gene: TRBV7-3; j_gene: TRBJ1-1; abundance: NA; d_gene: NA; CDR3aa: CASSWGAGNTEAFF; CDR3nt: TGTGCCAGCAGCTGGGGCGCGGGTAACACTGAAGCTTTCTTT
v_gene: TRBV15; j_gene: TRBJ2-5; abundance: NA; d_gene: NA; CDR3aa: CATSAGTTVETQYF; CDR3nt: TGTGCCACCAGCGCCGGGACGACGGTTGAGACCCAGTACTTC